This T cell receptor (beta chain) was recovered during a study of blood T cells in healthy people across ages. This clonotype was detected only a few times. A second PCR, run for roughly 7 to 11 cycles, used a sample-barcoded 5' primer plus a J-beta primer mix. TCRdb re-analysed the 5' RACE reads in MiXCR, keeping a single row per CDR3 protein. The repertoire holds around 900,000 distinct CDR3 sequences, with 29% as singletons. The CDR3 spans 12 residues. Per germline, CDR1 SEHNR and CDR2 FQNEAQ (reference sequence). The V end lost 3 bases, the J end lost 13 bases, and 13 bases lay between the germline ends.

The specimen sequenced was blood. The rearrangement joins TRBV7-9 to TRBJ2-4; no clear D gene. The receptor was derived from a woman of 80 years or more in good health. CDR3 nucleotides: TGTGCCAGCAGCTTTTTTATCGATGAGCAGTACTTC. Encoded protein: CASSFFIDEQYF.